Sequencing of this T cell receptor (beta chain) was carried out in a study of a mutant IDH1 vaccine in newly diagnosed glioma. In the study overall: Vaccine dosing followed radiotherapy by 4-6 weeks, or accompanied temozolomide cycles. Patients' prior therapy spanned radiotherapy, temozolomide, or both; most underwent both.

Indicated time point: week 35, safety follow-up. The content of each vaccine dose was 300 ug of mutant IDH1 20-mer peptide, and topical imiquimod accompanied it. Profiling relied on immunoSEQ multiplex PCR, and the TCRdb table lists in-frame clones only, not all of them. The data show tens of thousands of clones, with roughly three quarters seen just once and roughly 10% held by the top ten. Notes on this clone: Its antigen is unidentified.

Broader study findings: It seemed that pseudoprogression was not linked to changes in the top peripheral T cell clonotypes. In 93.3% of patients, immune responses induced by the vaccine occurred.

This clonotype was sampled from a woman in her thirties or forties with glioma. Sample: PBMCs, taken from a glioma patient whose treatment included an IDH1 peptide vaccine.

The chain's CDR3 is CASGLFRGNTGNTIYF. For the CDR3, the DNA is TGTGCTAGTGGTTTGTTTCGGGGAAACACCGGAAACACCATATATTTT. The gene calls are TRBV12-5 and TRBJ1-3; D gene unclear. V gave up 2 bases and J gave up 4 bases, with 15 bases separating them. The length of the CDR3 is 16 residues. Germline-derived CDR1 and CDR2 are LGHNT and FRNRAP.